The 20 T cell receptor beta chains presented below share a single source sample, sequenced in a study of early T cells in non-severe SARS-CoV-2 infection (dated by TCRdb to the early 2020s). Libraries were prepared through 5' RACE. Sequencing was performed on a NextSeq 500. TCRdb redid the processing of the public reads, applying fastp at Q25 and MiXCR, and retained in-frame beta chains. Records with the same CDR3 protein are collapsed into one entry carrying the most frequent genes and DNA. Across this sample there are some 45,000 distinct CDR3 sequences, with roughly a tenth seen only once. The ten top clones hold 5% to 6.5% of the sample. The sample consisted of whole blood, taken at baseline. The receptors shown here come from an adult who was a healthcare worker with PCR-confirmed SARS-CoV-2 infection or an uninfected control (not recorded which).

The chain has TRBV3-1 and TRBJ1-2; TRBD1 matches at 10 bases. The CDR3 loop spans 13 amino acids. Germline-derived CDR1 and CDR2 are LGHDT and YNNKEL (reference sequence). V trimming: 3 bases; J trimming: 8 bases; junction bases outside the gene matches: 3. For the CDR3, the DNA is TGTGCCAGCAGCCAGGGACAGGGGAGAGGCTACACCTTC. Encoded protein: CASSQGQGRGYTF.

The CDR3 DNA reads TGTGCCAGCAGCTTGAGACAGGCCAATCAGCCCCAGCATTTT. It specifies CASSLRQANQPQHF. This chain uses TRBV5-8 with TRBJ1-5; tentative D call: TRBD1 (6 bases). The germline CDR1 and CDR2 sequences are SGHTS and YDEGEE. CDR3 size: 14 residues. V was shortened by 1 base and J by 3 bases, with 8 bases between the two germline ends.

The chain combines TRBV4-3 with TRBJ2-3, with TRBD2 matching over 7 bases. The CDR3 covers 17 residues. Losses at the gene ends were 4 bases for V and 0 bases for J; bases not matched to a gene: 10. CDR1 is LGHNA, CDR2 YSLEER, per germline. CDR3 in amino acids: CASSPNSRRGSTDTQYF. The CDR3 DNA reads as TGCGCCAGCAGCCCGAATTCGAGGCGGGGGAGCACAGATACGCAGTATTTT.

The chain has TRBV7-9 and TRBJ1-1; unclear D gene. This CDR3 is built from 14 residues. V was trimmed by 5 bases and J by 0 bases, leaving 10 bases between them. Germline CDR1 reads SEHNR; CDR2 reads FQNEAQ (reference sequence). CDR3 in DNA: TGTGCCAGCAGCCTCCTGACGGTGAACACTGAAGCTTTCTTT. Encoded protein: CASSLLTVNTEAFF.

This clonotype has only a few counts. The CDR3 sequence is CASSVDGNTEAFF. As DNA, the CDR3 is TGTGCCAGCAGTGTCGACGGGAACACTGAAGCTTTCTTT. The gene calls are TRBV2 and TRBJ1-1; no firm D call. Germline V gene data show CDR1 as SNHLY and CDR2 as FYNNEI. V lost 4 bases and J lost 1, with 7 bases in between. This CDR3 spans 13 amino acids.

The J gene is TRBJ2-7, the V gene TRBV20-1; D is undetermined. This CDR3 has 13 amino acids. V was cut by 4 bases and J by 6 bases, with 16 bases left in between. CDR1 and CDR2 from the germline V gene are DFQATT and SNEGSKA (reference sequence). DNA for the CDR3: TGCAGTGCTACCCCAACGGGCCCCCTCGAGCAGTACTTC. Its protein is CSATPTGPLEQYF.

This clonotype was detected many times. The genes are TRBV7-2 and TRBJ1-2; possible D gene TRBD1, 6 bases. This CDR3 contains 14 residues. Germline CDR1 reads SGHTA; CDR2 reads FQGNSA. V shed 6 bases and J shed 3 bases, with 14 bases lying between them. CDR3 region: CASRIGQNDYGYTF. DNA of the CDR3: TGTGCCAGCAGAATCGGACAGAACGACTATGGCTACACCTTC.

In nucleotides, the CDR3 is TGTGCCAGCAGTTACGGGGTCGGGAGCTCCTACGAGCAGTACTTC. It yields the protein CASSYGVGSSYEQYF. This sequence joins TRBV6-5 and TRBJ2-7, with a possible D match to TRBD2 (6 bases). This CDR3 spans 15 amino acids. Trimming took 2 bases from V and 0 from J, leaving 11 bases between them. The V gene's germline CDR1 is MNHEY and CDR2 SVGAGI.

V and J are TRBV30 and TRBJ1-1; D is possibly TRBD1 (6 bases). The CDR3 extends over 14 amino acids. Trimming pared 3 bases from V and 5 bases from J, leaving 16 bases between. Germline V gene data show CDR1 as GTSNPN and CDR2 as SVGIG (reference sequence). CDR3 region: CAWRDNRAWTEAFF. The CDR3 DNA reads TGTGCCTGGAGGGATAACAGGGCATGGACTGAAGCTTTCTTT.

Ten or more counts support this clonotype. The V and J genes are TRBV29-1 and TRBJ2-3; 8 bases map to TRBD2. The CDR3 totals 15 residues. J lost 0 bases, V lost 6 bases, and 8 bases had no gene match. The germline CDR1 and CDR2 sequences are SQVTM and ANQGSEA. In DNA, the CDR3 is TGCAGCGTCGACTCCTTAGCGGGGAGCACAGATACGCAGTATTTT. The encoded protein is CSVDSLAGSTDTQYF.

This clonotype occurred many times. The chain carries TRBV7-2 and TRBJ2-1; 12 bases line up with TRBD1. In germline, CDR1 is SGHTA, CDR2 FQGNSA. V gave up 4 bases and J gave up 8 bases; unmatched junction bases: 9. There are 16 residues in the CDR3. In DNA, the CDR3 is TGTGCCAGCAGCTGGTCCGGGACAGGGGGCTCGGATGAGCAGTTCTTC. Protein sequence: CASSWSGTGGSDEQFF.

This clonotype occurred a few times. This chain links TRBV30 with TRBJ1-6, with 8 bases that match TRBD1. V lost 4 bases to trimming and J lost 0 bases; unmatched junction nucleotides: 8. The CDR3 runs 17 residues. CDR1 and CDR2 (germline): GTSNPN, SVGIG (reference sequence). In nucleotides, the CDR3 is TGTGCCTGGAATTTTCAGGGGGCGAGCTCCTATAATTCACCCCTCCACTTT. It yields the protein CAWNFQGASSYNSPLHF.

In its sample, this clonotype ranks as medium-sized. The chain has TRBV6-5 and TRBJ1-6, with D maybe TRBD1 (5 bases). Trimming removed 0 bases from V and 14 bases from J, with 17 bases in between. The CDR3 loop spans 15 amino acids. Germline CDR1 and CDR2: MNHEY and SVGAGI. CDR3 bases: TGTGCCAGCAGTTACTCGAGAGGGGTGGAGAGCGCCCTCCACTTT. Amino acids: CASSYSRGVESALHF.

In its sample, this clonotype was seen a few times. The gene calls are TRBV18 and TRBJ2-1, with TRBD1 matching 8 bases. The trim removed 2 bases at V and 6 bases at J, leaving 6 bases unmatched. The CDR3 is made up of 15 amino acids. CDR1 and CDR2 from the germline V gene are KGHSH and LQKENI. In nucleotides, the CDR3 is TGTGCCAGCTCACCAGAGACAGGGGAAGGCAATGAGCAGTTCTTC. Translated, it gives CASSPETGEGNEQFF.

The CDR3 here is CASSDPTGTGGYEQYF. The CDR3 region has the DNA TGTGCCAGCAGCGATCCTACCGGGACAGGGGGTTACGAGCAGTACTTC. V is TRBV6-6 and J is TRBJ2-7; 11 bases are a match to TRBD1. CDR1 and CDR2 (germline): MNHNY, SVGAGI (reference sequence). The V and J ends lost 6 bases and 4 bases, in that order; junction bases with no gene match: 11. The CDR3 spans 16 residues.

This clonotype was seen a few times. DNA for the CDR3: TGTGCCAGCAGCTTAGACTCCGGGCCGGGCACTGAAGCTTTCTTT. Amino acid sequence: CASSLDSGPGTEAFF. This chain links TRBV7-9 with TRBJ1-1; the D is unclear. This CDR3 is built from 15 residues. The germline V and J ends were trimmed by 1 base and 4 bases, with 13 bases remaining between them. Germline CDR1 reads SEHNR; CDR2 reads FQNEAQ (reference sequence).

This clonotype was picked up a small number of times. This chain uses TRBV7-2 with TRBJ2-1; no reliable D call. With 2 bases removed from V and 4 bases from J, the gap between germline ends came to 6 bases. The CDR3 consists of 13 residues. Germline V gives CDR1 SGHTA, CDR2 FQGNSA. CDR3 nucleotides: TGTGCCAGCAGCTTAACCCATTACAATGAGCAGTTCTTC. Its translation: CASSLTHYNEQFF.

This clonotype was seen more than once but under ten times. This sequence joins TRBV15 and TRBJ1-5; maybe TRBD1 (6 bases). V was trimmed by 1 base and J by 7 bases, leaving 11 bases between them. Germline V CDR1 and CDR2: LNHNV, YYDKDF (reference sequence). This CDR3 has 14 residues. CDR3 region: CATSRAGAGQPQHF. The CDR3 nucleotides read TGTGCCACCAGCAGAGCGGGGGCAGGGCAGCCCCAGCATTTT.

This clonotype has a handful of counts. The V and J genes are TRBV5-6 and TRBJ1-2; 11 bases line up with TRBD1. Trimming removed 3 bases from V and 2 bases from J; junction bases left unmatched: 6. This CDR3 is 16 amino acids long. Germline CDR1 SGHDT, CDR2 YYEEEE. CDR3 loop: CASSSLGQGENYGYTF. The DNA for the CDR3 is TGTGCCAGCAGCTCCTTGGGACAGGGGGAGAACTATGGCTACACCTTC.

The chain combines TRBV11-3 with TRBJ2-1; 8 nucleotides align to TRBD2. V trimming: 3 bases; J trimming: 0 bases; junction bases outside the gene matches: 1. This CDR3 has 15 amino acids. Looked up from germline, CDR1 is SGHNT and CDR2 is YENEEA. Here the CDR3 reads CASSFSGNSYNEQFF. The CDR3 DNA reads as TGTGCCAGCAGCTTTAGCGGGAACTCCTACAATGAGCAGTTCTTC.